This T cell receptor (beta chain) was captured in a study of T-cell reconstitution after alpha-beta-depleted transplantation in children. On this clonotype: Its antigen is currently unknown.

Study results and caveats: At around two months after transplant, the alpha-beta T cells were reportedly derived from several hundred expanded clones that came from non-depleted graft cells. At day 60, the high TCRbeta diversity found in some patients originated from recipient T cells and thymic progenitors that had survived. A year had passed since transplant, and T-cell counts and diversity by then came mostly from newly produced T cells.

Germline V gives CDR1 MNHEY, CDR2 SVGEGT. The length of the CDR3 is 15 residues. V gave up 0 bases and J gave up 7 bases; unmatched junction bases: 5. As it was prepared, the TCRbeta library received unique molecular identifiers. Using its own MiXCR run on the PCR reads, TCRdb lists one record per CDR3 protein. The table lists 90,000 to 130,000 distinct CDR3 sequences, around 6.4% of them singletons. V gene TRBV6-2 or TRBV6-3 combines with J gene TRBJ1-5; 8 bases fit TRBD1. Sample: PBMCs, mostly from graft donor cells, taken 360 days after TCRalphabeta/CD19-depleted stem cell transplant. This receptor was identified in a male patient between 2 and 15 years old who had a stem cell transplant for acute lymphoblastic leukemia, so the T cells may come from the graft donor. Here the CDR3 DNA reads TGTGCCAGCAGTTACTCTTGGACAGGGTGGCAGCCCCAGCATTTT. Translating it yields CASSYSWTGWQPQHF.